This T cell receptor (beta chain) comes out of a study of beta chain features in type 1 diabetes. Central memory, naive, regulatory and stem cell-like memory CD4+ cells were sorted by CD45RO/CCR7/CD25/CD127/CD95/CD27. Of the isolated RNA, all was reverse transcribed, and so the sequenced material was expressed TCRB transcripts. The protocol was immunoSEQ multiplex PCR, while the TCRdb copy is restricted to in-frame clones and leaves out a portion. The repertoire includes some 700,000 clones, roughly 13% of them detected once, and about 0.02% sits in the top ten. Broader study findings: Whatever favoring of shorter templates PCR might show would apply equally to patients and controls. Researchers reported that naive, central memory and Treg TCRB repertoires appeared more similar in patients than in healthy donors. Among type 1 diabetes patients, VDJ junctions had fewer insertions and more deletions. In every one of the four CD4+ subsets, TCRB CDR3s were moderately but significantly shorter in Type 1 diabetes patients.

A remark on this clone: Antigen specificity is unknown.

The CDR3 totals 15 residues. V was pared by 4 bases and J by 2 bases, with 14 bases between. Germline values: CDR1 SGDLS, CDR2 YYNGEE. Specimen: naive CD4+ T cells from blood. The chain combines TRBV9 with TRBJ2-3; the D gene could be TRBD1 or TRBD2 (5 bases each). The sequence was obtained from a man younger than 35 with type 1 diabetes. The CDR3 loop reads CASSPEGRSTDTQYF. The CDR3 DNA reads TGTGCCAGCAGCCCCGAGGGGAGATCCACAGATACGCAGTATTTT.